This T cell receptor (beta chain) appears in the sequencing data of a study of post-analysis software for immune sequencing data. Findings of the study overall: Compared with controls, patients showed significantly lower normalized Chao1 diversity. Among about 5 TRBV segments more frequent in patients than controls were TRBV5-6, TRBV5-1 and TRBV20-1.

There are 17 residues in the CDR3. V dropped 4 bases and J dropped 2; count of bases not matched to a gene: 5. CDR1 and CDR2 from the germline V gene are SGHTA and FQGNSA. Remarks on this clonotype: Its specificity is unknown.

The TCR beta cDNA libraries contained unique molecular identifiers. Out of about 1 to 11 million T cells, 450,000 to 600,000 cDNA molecules were generated. TCRdb reprocessed the PCR reads with MiXCR, giving one entry per CDR3 protein. The table has approximately 630,000 distinct CDR3 sequences, over 45% seen once. This receptor was identified in a girl aged 2 to 10 with multiple sclerosis. The specimen sequenced was blood. The rearrangement joins TRBV7-2 to TRBJ2-1, with TRBD2 matching over 13 bases. The CDR3 here is CASSWTSGGSPYNEQFF. For the CDR3, the DNA is TGTGCCAGCAGCTGGACTAGCGGGGGATCCCCCTACAATGAGCAGTTCTTC.